These T cell receptor beta chains were read from a single sample in a study of response to subunit inactivated influenza vaccine. MiXCR was run by TCRdb on the RT-PCR reads, yielding one entry per CDR3 protein. The data contain 500,000 or so distinct CDR3 sequences, about 17% of them seen just once; the ten biggest clones take up around 3%. The source material was CD4+ T cells sorted from PBMCs, sampled 23 to 25 months after vaccination. The receptor set was obtained from a man aged 45 to 75 who received an inactivated influenza vaccine. The conserved cysteine and the conserved F or W are not part of the CDR3 here.

TRBV18	TRBJ1-5	ASSPTGGKNQPQH
TRBV20-1	TRBJ2-5	SARFGKETQY
TRBV7-2	TRBJ2-3	ASSFDFSTDTQY
TRBV12-3/TRBV12-4	TRBJ2-7	ASSFEAGISYEQY
TRBV30	TRBJ1-1	AWSVSSIAEAF
TRBV7-2	TRBJ1-5	ASSLGGARSQPQH
TRBV6-6	TRBJ1-4	ASSNEAKLF
TRBV5-5	TRBJ2-3	ASSLSRHRGADTQY
TRBV20-1	TRBJ2-5	SARVSLAEETQY
TRBV12-3/TRBV12-4	TRBJ2-2	ASSQGTLGGELF
TRBV4-3	TRBJ1-3	ASSQDSWTGNTIY
TRBV11-2	TRBJ2-7	ASSLATGASFYEQY
TRBV6-8	TRBJ2-5	ASSYSPSGGGKETQY
TRBV7-2	TRBJ2-2	ASSLWGQTGELF
TRBV7-8	TRBJ2-3	ASSLGTSGLTDTQY
TRBV30	TRBJ2-5	AWSARGGGTEETQY
TRBV6-1	TRBJ2-2	ASSVRDRGWTGELF
TRBV4-2	TRBJ2-5	ASSQEVGRETQY
TRBV7-2	TRBJ2-4	ASSLGPSGRFGSKNIQY
TRBV5-1	TRBJ2-3	ASRRASTDTQY
TRBV4-3	TRBJ2-1	ASSQDWRAGGLPEQF
TRBV11-2	TRBJ2-5	ASSLSGGGTQETQY
TRBV12-3/TRBV12-4	TRBJ2-7	ASSTDSLSYEQY
TRBV5-1	TRBJ2-2	ASSSDININTGELF
TRBV27	TRBJ2-5	ASTPRGQETQY
TRBV28	TRBJ1-3	ASSLLGTSSGNTIY
TRBV4-1	TRBJ2-3	ASSQDPAGAKADTQY
TRBV29-1	TRBJ1-1	SVDRGVNTEAF
TRBV3-1	TRBJ2-4	ASSLSRGLAKNIQY
TRBV6-5	TRBJ1-5	ASSSSGSNQPQH
TRBV2	TRBJ2-1	ASRRDQAYREQF
TRBV5-1	TRBJ1-6	ASSWGSDSNSPLH
TRBV15	TRBJ2-7	ATSRDFYEQY
TRBV5-5	TRBJ1-5	ASSLRGTGVDQPQH
TRBV5-6	TRBJ2-3	ASSGGTLGTQY
TRBV7-2	TRBJ2-1	ASRASTNRNEQF
TRBV5-5	TRBJ2-7	ASSLDATGVYEQY
TRBV5-4	TRBJ2-3	ASSFWELAGTYWDTDTQY
TRBV20-1	TRBJ2-6	SATPRDRGFSGANVLT
TRBV6-5	TRBJ2-5	ASSYAFQGETQY
TRBV4-2	TRBJ1-2	ASSQETRQGDYGYT
TRBV9	TRBJ2-7	ASSVAPRDEQY